Each of the 28 T cell receptor beta chains below was sequenced from the same sample in a study of response to subunit inactivated influenza vaccine. TCRdb reprocessed the RT-PCR reads with MiXCR, giving one entry per CDR3 protein. The repertoire holds hundreds of thousands of distinct CDR3 sequences, with roughly 12% as singletons. These data are also associated with another study on T cells expressing NK-cell markers. That paper adds: Scientists made TCR beta cDNA using 5'RACE template switching with UMIs.

Sequencing used PBMCs from blood, obtained on the day of vaccination. These receptors all stem from a man aged 50 to 59 who received an inactivated influenza vaccine.

This clonotype was observed a handful of times. The rearrangement joins TRBV28 to TRBJ2-7, with D possibly matching TRBD1 (6 bases). Per germline, CDR1 MDHEN and CDR2 SYDVKM. The CDR3 consists of 14 residues. Trimming removed 3 bases at V and 4 bases at J, with 13 bases between. CDR3 sequence (DNA): TGTGCCAGCAGTTTCCTCGCAGGGGTTTACGAGCAGTACTTC. Its protein is CASSFLAGVYEQYF.

This clonotype was counted a single time. The gene calls are TRBV4-3 and TRBJ1-5; D might be TRBD1 (5 bases). Per the germline V gene, CDR1 is LGHNA and CDR2 is YSLEER. The V and J ends lost 0 bases and 1 base respectively, with 10 bases between them. There are 16 residues in the CDR3. CDR3 coding DNA: TGCGCCAGCAGCCAAGACACAGGCGGGAGCAATCAGCCCCAGCATTTT. Translated: CASSQDTGGSNQPQHF.

This clonotype was seen many times. The chain employs TRBV6-1 and TRBJ2-1; D is unresolved. Per germline, CDR1 MNHNS and CDR2 SASEGT. The ends were cut back, 4 bases at V and 4 bases at J, with 8 bases in the middle. This CDR3 region has 13 residues. The CDR3 protein is CASSVDGYNEQFF. The DNA of the CDR3 is TGTGCCAGCAGTGTAGACGGATACAATGAGCAGTTCTTC.

This clonotype was observed a handful of times. The chain carries TRBV10-3 and TRBJ2-7; D call uncertain. The V gene's germline CDR1 is ENHRY and CDR2 SYGVKD. This CDR3 comprises 11 residues. V was trimmed by 6 bases and J by 2 bases, leaving 5 bases between them. CDR3 in amino acids: CAIRNTYEQYF. DNA of the CDR3: TGTGCCATCAGAAACACCTACGAGCAGTACTTC.

The V call is TRBV20-1, the J call TRBJ2-1; a weak D match, TRBD1 (5 bases). The CDR3 totals 15 residues. Between the trimmed V and J ends, which lost 0 bases and 6 bases, there was a span of 15 bases. Per germline, CDR1 DFQATT and CDR2 SNEGSKA (reference sequence). CDR3 loop: CSARDLQGSGNEQFF. In DNA form, the CDR3 reads TGCAGTGCTAGAGATCTTCAGGGTTCGGGCAATGAGCAGTTCTTC.

The gene calls are TRBV12-3 or TRBV12-4 and TRBJ1-2, with D perhaps TRBD1 (6 bases). Trimming removed 6 bases from V and 1 base from J, with 15 bases in between. The CDR3 spans 15 residues. This chain's CDR3 is CASSPDRIDNYGYTF. Here the CDR3 DNA reads TGTGCCAGCAGCCCTGACAGGATCGATAACTATGGCTACACCTTC.

This clonotype has just a few counts. The V call is TRBV3-1, the J call TRBJ2-7; the D gene could be TRBD1 or TRBD2 (6 bases each). The CDR3 extends over 12 amino acids. In germline, CDR1 is LGHDT, CDR2 YNNKEL (reference sequence). The V and J ends lost 8 bases and 0 bases respectively, with 8 bases between them. The CDR3 sequence is CASEGGSYEQYF. The CDR3 nucleotides read TGTGCCAGCGAGGGGGGCTCCTACGAGCAGTACTTC.

The chain is built from TRBV7-8 and TRBJ1-3; 9 positions agree with TRBD1. Germline V gene lookup returns CDR1 SGHVS and CDR2 FQNEAQ. The CDR3 runs 16 residues. Trimming at V came to 4 bases and at J to 7 bases, leaving 11 bases not matched to a gene. The CDR3 DNA is TGTGCCAGCAGCTCCTCGGGACAGGGAATAGGGAACACCATATATTTT. Translation: CASSSSGQGIGNTIYF. Combining the CDR3 with reference TRBV7-8 and TRBJ1-3 gives the whole variable domain GAGVSQSPRYKVAKRGQDVALRCDPISGHVSLFWYQQALGQGPEFLTYFQNEAQLDKSGLPSDRFFAERPEGSVSTLKIQRTQQEDSAVYLCASSSSGQGIGNTIYFGEGSWLTVV.

This clonotype appeared a few times. The J gene is TRBJ1-2, the V gene TRBV4-3; D perhaps matches TRBD1 (5 bases). V was shortened by 0 bases and J by 8 bases, with 10 bases between the two germline ends. This CDR3 is 13 amino acids long. The germline V gene encodes CDR1 LGHNA and CDR2 YSLEER. Here the CDR3 reads CASSQDRGLGYTF. The CDR3 region has the DNA TGCGCCAGCAGCCAAGATCGGGGCTTGGGCTACACCTTC.

This clonotype was observed a few times. This chain joins TRBV29-1 and TRBJ2-5, with D tentatively TRBD1 or TRBD2 (5 bases each). The CDR3 is 13 residues long. CDR1 and CDR2 from the germline V gene are SQVTM and ANQGSEA. V shed 6 bases and J shed 2 bases, with 13 bases lying between them. The CDR3 coding sequence is TGCAGCGTAATCGGGGCAGAACAAGAGACCCAGTACTTC. Its translation: CSVIGAEQETQYF. Full variable domain (missing parts from reference TRBV29-1 and TRBJ2-5): SAVISQKPSRDICQRGTSLTIQCQVDSQVTMMFWYRQQPGQSLTLIATANQGSEATYESGFVIDKFPISRPNLTFSTLTVSNMSPEDSSIYLCSVIGAEQETQYFGPGTRLLVL.

This clonotype was seen repeatedly, ten times or more. V and J are TRBV10-3 and TRBJ1-2, with D possibly being TRBD1 (6 bases). The CDR3 runs to 14 residues. The germline V gene has CDR1 ENHRY and CDR2 SYGVKD. Trimming removed 3 bases from V and 2 bases from J, with 10 bases in between. The CDR3 loop is CAISDQGRNYGYTF. The CDR3 coding sequence is TGTGCCATCAGTGATCAGGGGAGGAACTATGGCTACACCTTC.

This chain links TRBV7-9 with TRBJ1-6; D is unresolved. The ends were cut back, 5 bases at V and 8 bases at J, with 16 bases in the middle. The CDR3 consists of 15 residues. Germline V CDR1 and CDR2: SEHNR, FQNEAQ (reference sequence). The CDR3 DNA follows: TGTGCCAGCAGCCGGACTGAACGCACCGATTCACCCCTCCACTTT. It codes for CASSRTERTDSPLHF.

This clonotype was counted a few times. The chain has TRBV12-3 or TRBV12-4 and TRBJ1-1, with unresolved D. The CDR3 has 15 residues. V was trimmed by 3 bases and J by 6 bases, leaving 17 bases between them. The CDR3 loop reads CASSFGHDSEAEAFF. CDR3 nucleotide sequence: TGTGCCAGCAGTTTCGGGCATGACTCAGAGGCTGAAGCTTTCTTT.

This clonotype turned up a few times. This sequence joins TRBV18 and TRBJ2-3; maybe TRBD2 (6 bases). The CDR3 has 18 residues. From germline, CDR1 is KGHSH and CDR2 LQKENI. Deletions cut 3 bases from V and 1 base from J, with 20 bases between. The CDR3 sequence is CASSPTNTRRGRTDTQYF. The CDR3, as DNA: TGTGCCAGCTCACCGACCAATACTAGGAGGGGACGCACAGATACGCAGTATTTT.

This clonotype was recorded a few times. The gene calls are TRBV20-1 and TRBJ2-7, with D unclear. V dropped 1 base and J dropped 3 bases, with 10 bases sitting between them. Germline values: CDR1 DFQATT, CDR2 SNEGSKA (reference sequence). This CDR3 is built from 13 residues. As DNA, the CDR3 is TGCAGTGCTAGAGGTGACGTCGGCTACGAGCAGTACTTC. Its translation is CSARGDVGYEQYF.

This clonotype showed up just a few times. This chain joins TRBV28 and TRBJ1-1; D gene unclear. Germline V gene lookup returns CDR1 MDHEN and CDR2 SYDVKM. This CDR3 is built from 17 residues. Trimming cost V 3 bases and J 5 bases, with 22 bases left between them. The DNA for the CDR3 is TGTGCCAGCAGTTTTAGGTCGGGGAGACATTTGTTTACTGAAGCTTTCTTT. Residues: CASSFRSGRHLFTEAFF.

This clonotype appeared many times. The rearrangement links TRBV3-1 to TRBJ2-2, with D possibly matching TRBD2 (6 bases). Germline values: CDR1 LGHDT, CDR2 YNNKEL (reference sequence). V was pared by 2 bases and J by 4 bases, with 17 bases between. The CDR3 is 17 residues long. As DNA, the CDR3 is TGTGCCAGCAGCCAAACCCGTACTAGCACGGCCACCGGGGAGCTGTTTTTT. It encodes CASSQTRTSTATGELFF.

The table lists this clonotype with a few counts. This sequence joins TRBV7-2 and TRBJ2-3, with 7 bases matching TRBD2. Per germline, CDR1 SGHTA and CDR2 FQGNSA. V lost 8 bases, J lost 2 bases, and 10 bases stayed unmatched. The CDR3 covers 15 residues. In nucleotides, the CDR3 is TGTGCCAGCTTCCCCCGGGACTACAACACAGATACGCAGTATTTT. Its translation is CASFPRDYNTDTQYF. Combining the CDR3 with reference TRBV7-2 and TRBJ2-3 gives the whole variable domain GAGVSQSPSNKVTEKGKDVELRCDPISGHTALYWYRQSLGQGLEFLIYFQGNSAPDKSGLPSDRFSAERTGGSVSTLTIQRTQQEDSAVYLCASFPRDYNTDTQYFGPGTRLTVL.

V usage is TRBV7-2 and J usage is TRBJ2-3, with a weak D call TRBD2 (6 bases). The CDR3 extends over 17 amino acids. Deletions cut 0 bases from V and 6 bases from J, with 19 bases between. Germline-derived CDR1 and CDR2 are SGHTA and FQGNSA. The CDR3 bases are TGTGCCAGCAGCTTAGCGGGGCGGGATTTAGGTTATGATACGCAGTATTTT. Its translation: CASSLAGRDLGYDTQYF.

This clonotype showed up just a few times. The genes are TRBV11-2 and TRBJ2-1; 9 nucleotides align to TRBD2. Germline CDR1 SGHAT, CDR2 FQNNGV. There are 12 residues in the CDR3. V lost 10 bases, J lost 7 bases, and 5 bases stayed unmatched. CDR3 in DNA: TGTGCCATAGGCGGGAGGGGTAATGAGCAGTTCTTC. Its protein is CAIGGRGNEQFF.

This clonotype has just a few counts. The chain carries TRBV9 and TRBJ2-1; 8 bases line up with TRBD1. The CDR3 is made up of 18 amino acids. V shed 0 bases, J shed 0 bases, and the junction held 8 bases outside the gene matches. Germline V gene lookup returns CDR1 SGDLS and CDR2 YYNGEE. The CDR3 protein is CASSVVGRGPSSYNEQFF. In DNA form, the CDR3 reads TGTGCCAGCAGCGTAGTTGGCAGGGGGCCTAGCTCCTACAATGAGCAGTTCTTC. The variable domain in full, completed from reference TRBV9 and TRBJ2-1, reads DSGVTQTPKHLITATGQRVTLRCSPRSGDLSVYWYQQSLDQGLQFLIQYYNGEERAKGNILERFSAQQFPDLHSELNLSSLELGDSALYFCASSVVGRGPSSYNEQFFGPGTRLTVL.

As for this clonotype: The junction shows a germline mismatch at one end, possibly a read error. The V gene is TRBV12-3 or TRBV12-4, the J gene TRBJ2-1, with 11 bases identical to TRBD2. The CDR3 contains 18 residues. The CDR3 region has the DNA TGTGCCAGCAATTTACTAGCGGGGGCGCTTTCGTCCTACAATGAGCAGTTCTTC. Its translation is CASNLLAGALSSYNEQFF.

The chain links TRBV7-2 to TRBJ2-3, with 8 bases lining up with TRBD2. CDR3 length equals 15 residues. Germline trimming cut 4 bases from V and 5 bases from J; bases unmatched to any gene: 8. Germline CDR1 SGHTA, CDR2 FQGNSA. The DNA of the CDR3 is TGTGCCAGCAGCTCACGGCGGGGGGCGGGAGATACGCAGTATTTT. Its protein product is CASSSRRGAGDTQYF.

The sample holds a few counts of this clonotype. The V gene is TRBV15, the J gene TRBJ1-6; 9 positions agree with TRBD1. CDR1 is LNHNV, CDR2 YYDKDF, per germline (reference sequence). The CDR3 consists of 16 residues. With V trimmed by 0 bases and J by 9 bases, 6 bases remained unmatched. Here the CDR3 reads CATSRDRGQGGSPLHF. The DNA of the CDR3 is TGTGCCACCAGCAGAGATCGGGGACAGGGTGGTTCACCCCTCCACTTT.

This clonotype has a handful of counts. The chain combines TRBV10-3 with TRBJ2-5; D is uncertain. The CDR3 is made up of 13 amino acids. Trimming left V 0 bases short and J 8 bases short, with 10 bases between. CDR1 and CDR2 from the germline V gene are ENHRY and SYGVKD. CDR3 residues: CAISESGPVTQYF. The CDR3 DNA reads as TGTGCCATCAGTGAGTCCGGGCCTGTAACCCAGTACTTC.

The V and J genes are TRBV7-2 and TRBJ2-5, with D perhaps given as TRBD1 or TRBD2 (5 bases each). The CDR3 totals 15 residues. V lost 4 bases, J lost 2 bases, and 14 bases lay in between. Germline lookup yields CDR1 SGHTA and CDR2 FQGNSA. CDR3 protein: CASSSRQRAQETQYF. The CDR3 region has the DNA TGTGCCAGCAGCTCAAGACAGAGGGCTCAAGAGACCCAGTACTTC.

The rearrangement uses TRBV12-3 or TRBV12-4 and TRBJ2-7, with TRBD1 identical over 10 bases. This CDR3 comprises 15 residues. The junction had 8 bases not matched to a gene; V was cut back by 2 bases and J by 7 bases. CDR3 nucleotide sequence: TGTGCCAGCAGTTTAATAGGGGACAGGGGCCGAGAGCAGTACTTC. This codes for CASSLIGDRGREQYF.

This clonotype was found a few times. The V gene is TRBV5-5, the J gene TRBJ1-1, with D perhaps TRBD1 (6 bases). CDR1 is SGHKS, CDR2 YYEKEE, per germline (reference sequence). The CDR3 length is 14 residues. V shed 5 bases and J shed 6 bases, with 17 bases lying between them. CDR3 nucleotides: TGTGCCAGCAGTAAACAGGGAGCTATACCTGAAGCTTTCTTT. This sequence encodes CASSKQGAIPEAFF.